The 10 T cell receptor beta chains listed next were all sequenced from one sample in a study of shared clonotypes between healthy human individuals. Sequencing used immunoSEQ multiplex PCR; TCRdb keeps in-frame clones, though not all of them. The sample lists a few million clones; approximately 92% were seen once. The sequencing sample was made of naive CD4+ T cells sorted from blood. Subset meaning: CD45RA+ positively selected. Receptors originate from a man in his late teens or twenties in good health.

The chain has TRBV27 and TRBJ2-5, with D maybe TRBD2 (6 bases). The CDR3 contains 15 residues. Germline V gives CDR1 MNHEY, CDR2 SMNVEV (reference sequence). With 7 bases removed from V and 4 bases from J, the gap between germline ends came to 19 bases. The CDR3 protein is CASTKYQGGRETQYF. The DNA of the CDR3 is TGTGCCAGCACGAAGTACCAGGGAGGTCGAGAGACCCAGTACTTC.

The CDR3 region has the DNA TGTGCCACCAGTGCGGAGTCTGAAGCTTTCTTT. Amino acids: CATSAESEAFF. The chain joins TRBV15 to TRBJ1-1, with no clear D. Trimming stripped 6 bases from V and 6 bases from J, with 8 bases between. The CDR3 consists of 11 residues. Looked up from germline, CDR1 is LNHNV and CDR2 is YYDKDF (reference sequence).

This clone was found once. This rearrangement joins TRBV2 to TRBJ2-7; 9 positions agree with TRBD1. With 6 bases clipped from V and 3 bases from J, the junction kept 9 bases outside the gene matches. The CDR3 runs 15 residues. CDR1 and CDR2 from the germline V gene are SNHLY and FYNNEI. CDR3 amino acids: CASRTTGTGLYEQYF. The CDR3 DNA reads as TGTGCCAGCAGGACAACCGGGACAGGGCTCTACGAGCAGTACTTC.

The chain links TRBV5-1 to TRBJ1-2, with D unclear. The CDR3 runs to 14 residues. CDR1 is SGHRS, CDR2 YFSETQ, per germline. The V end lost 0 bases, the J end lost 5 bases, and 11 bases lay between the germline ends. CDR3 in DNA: TGCGCCAGCAGCTTGGCCTTCGCCGAATATGGCTACACCTTC. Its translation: CASSLAFAEYGYTF.

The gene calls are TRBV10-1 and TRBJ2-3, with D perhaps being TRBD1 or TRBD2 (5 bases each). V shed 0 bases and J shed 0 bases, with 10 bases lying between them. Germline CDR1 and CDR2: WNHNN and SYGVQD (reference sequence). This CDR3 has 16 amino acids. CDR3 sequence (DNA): TGCGCCAGCAGTGAGTCATATCGGGGCAGCACAGATACGCAGTATTTT. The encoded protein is CASSESYRGSTDTQYF.

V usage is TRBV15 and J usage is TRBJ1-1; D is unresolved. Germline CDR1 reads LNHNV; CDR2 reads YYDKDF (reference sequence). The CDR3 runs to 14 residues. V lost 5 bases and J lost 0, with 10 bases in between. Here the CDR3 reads CATSLRAMNTEAFF. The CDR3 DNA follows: TGTGCCACCAGCCTGAGGGCCATGAACACTGAAGCTTTCTTT. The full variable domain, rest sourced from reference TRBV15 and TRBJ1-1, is DAMVIQNPRYQVTQFGKPVTLSCSQTLNHNVMYWYQQKSSQAPKLLFHYYDKDFNNEADTPDNFQSRRPNTSFCFLDIRSPGLGDTAMYLCATSLRAMNTEAFFGQGTRLTVV.

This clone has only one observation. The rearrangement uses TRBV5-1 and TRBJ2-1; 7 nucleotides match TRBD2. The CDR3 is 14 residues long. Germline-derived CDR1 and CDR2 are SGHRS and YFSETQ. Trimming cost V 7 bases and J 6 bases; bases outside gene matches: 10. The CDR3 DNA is TGCGCCAGCGGACCGGGAGGTTCTGGCAATGAGCAGTTCTTC. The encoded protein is CASGPGGSGNEQFF.

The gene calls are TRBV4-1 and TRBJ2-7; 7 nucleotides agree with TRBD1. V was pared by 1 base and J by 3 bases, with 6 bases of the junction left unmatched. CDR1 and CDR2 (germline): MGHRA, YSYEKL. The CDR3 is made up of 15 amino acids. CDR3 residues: CASSQADRDDYEQYF. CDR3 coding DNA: TGCGCCAGCAGCCAAGCCGACAGGGATGACTACGAGCAGTACTTC.

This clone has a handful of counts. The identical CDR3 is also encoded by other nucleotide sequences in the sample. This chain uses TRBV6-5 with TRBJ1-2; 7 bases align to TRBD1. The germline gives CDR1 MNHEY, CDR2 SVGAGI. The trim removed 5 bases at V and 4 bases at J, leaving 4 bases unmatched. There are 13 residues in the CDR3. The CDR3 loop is CASSRDSPYGYTF. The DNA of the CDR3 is TGTGCCAGCAGTCGGGACAGTCCCTATGGCTACACCTTC.

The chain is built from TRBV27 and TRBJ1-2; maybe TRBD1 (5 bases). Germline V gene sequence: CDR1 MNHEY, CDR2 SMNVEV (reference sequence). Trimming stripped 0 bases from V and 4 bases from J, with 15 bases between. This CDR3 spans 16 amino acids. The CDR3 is CASSLSGAGGFYGYTF. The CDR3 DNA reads TGTGCCAGCAGTTTATCCGGGGCAGGCGGCTTCTATGGCTACACCTTC.